This TCR beta chain was sequenced for a study of cytomegalovirus exposure and HLA in healthy donors. The primer mix had 60 Vbeta and 13 Jbeta primers. This table comes from immunoSEQ multiplex PCR, and its TCRdb copy is limited to in-frame clones, with some not included. The profile shows 99,000 or so clones, roughly 13% of them singletons. The CDR3 has 15 amino acids. Per the germline V gene, CDR1 is MNHEY and CDR2 is SMNVEV (reference sequence). V lost 2 bases, J lost 8 bases, and 8 bases stayed unmatched. General study points: Being productive about 87% or about 30% of the time was typical of most TCR beta V segments in an earlier analysis. In a later analysis, parvovirus B19, influenza, CMV and Epstein-Barr virus appeared linked to several top co-occurrence clusters.

Comment on this clone: Its antigen is unknown.

The clonotype was recovered from a man aged 35 to 55 in good health and CMV-seropositive. This chain connects TRBV27 to TRBJ2-1; 8 bases agree with TRBD1. Sequencing was performed on PBMCs. CDR3 bases: TGTGCCAGCAGTTTACGAGGACAGGGACGGCATGAGCAGTTCTTC. As protein: CASSLRGQGRHEQFF.